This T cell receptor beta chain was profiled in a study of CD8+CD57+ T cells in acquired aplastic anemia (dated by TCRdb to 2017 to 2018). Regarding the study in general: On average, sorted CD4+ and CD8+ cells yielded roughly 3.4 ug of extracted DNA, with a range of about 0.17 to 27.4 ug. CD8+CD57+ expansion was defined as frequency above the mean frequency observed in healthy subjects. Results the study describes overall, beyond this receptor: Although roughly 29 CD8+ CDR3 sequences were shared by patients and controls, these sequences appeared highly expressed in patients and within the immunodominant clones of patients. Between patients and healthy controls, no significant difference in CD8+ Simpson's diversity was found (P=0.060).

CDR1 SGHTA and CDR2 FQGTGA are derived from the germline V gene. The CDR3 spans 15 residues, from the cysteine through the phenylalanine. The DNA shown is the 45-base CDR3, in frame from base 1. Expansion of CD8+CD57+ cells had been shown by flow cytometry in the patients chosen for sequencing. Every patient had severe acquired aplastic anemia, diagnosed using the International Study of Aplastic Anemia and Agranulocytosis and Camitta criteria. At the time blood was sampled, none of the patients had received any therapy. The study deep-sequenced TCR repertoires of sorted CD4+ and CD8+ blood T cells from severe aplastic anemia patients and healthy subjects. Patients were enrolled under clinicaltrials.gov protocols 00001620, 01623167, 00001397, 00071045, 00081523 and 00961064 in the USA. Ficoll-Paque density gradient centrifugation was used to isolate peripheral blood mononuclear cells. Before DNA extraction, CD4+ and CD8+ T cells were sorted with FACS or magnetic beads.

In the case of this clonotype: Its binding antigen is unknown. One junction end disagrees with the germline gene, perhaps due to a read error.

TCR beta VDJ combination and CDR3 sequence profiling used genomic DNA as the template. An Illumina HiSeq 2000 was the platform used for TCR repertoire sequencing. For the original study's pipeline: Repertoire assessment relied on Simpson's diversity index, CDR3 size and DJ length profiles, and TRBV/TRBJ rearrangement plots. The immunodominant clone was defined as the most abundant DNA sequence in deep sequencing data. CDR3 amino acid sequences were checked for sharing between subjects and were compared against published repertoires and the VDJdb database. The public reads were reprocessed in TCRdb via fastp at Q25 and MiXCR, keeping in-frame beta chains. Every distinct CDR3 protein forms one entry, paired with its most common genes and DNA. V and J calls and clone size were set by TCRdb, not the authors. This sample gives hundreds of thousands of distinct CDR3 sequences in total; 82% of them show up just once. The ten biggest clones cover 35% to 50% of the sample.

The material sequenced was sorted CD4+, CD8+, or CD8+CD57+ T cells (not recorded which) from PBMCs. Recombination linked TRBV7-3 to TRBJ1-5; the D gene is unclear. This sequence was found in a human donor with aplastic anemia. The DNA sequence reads TGTGCCACCAGCAGAGTGGGAGGTGCCGATCAGCACCAGCATTTT. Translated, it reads CATSRVGGADQHQHF.